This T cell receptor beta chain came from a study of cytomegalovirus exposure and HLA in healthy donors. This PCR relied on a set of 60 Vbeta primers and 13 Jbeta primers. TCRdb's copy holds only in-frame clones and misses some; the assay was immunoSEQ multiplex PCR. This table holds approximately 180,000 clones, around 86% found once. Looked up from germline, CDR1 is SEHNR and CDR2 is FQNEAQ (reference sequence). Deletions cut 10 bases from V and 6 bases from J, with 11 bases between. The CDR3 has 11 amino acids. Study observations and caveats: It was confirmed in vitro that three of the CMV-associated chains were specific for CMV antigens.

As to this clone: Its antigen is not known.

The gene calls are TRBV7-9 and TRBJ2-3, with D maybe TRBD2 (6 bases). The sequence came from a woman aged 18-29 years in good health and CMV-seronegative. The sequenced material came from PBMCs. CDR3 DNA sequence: TGTGCCACCCTCGGGGGTGATACGCAGTATTTT. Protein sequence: CATLGGDTQYF.